Listed below are T cell receptor beta chains from one sample, sequenced in a study of blood T cell repertoires in COVID-19. Clones were read by immunoSEQ multiplex PCR, and TCRdb kept only the in-frame ones, dropping some. The sample has 340,000 or so clones; around four fifths are singletons. Material: peripheral blood. These receptors were collected from a man aged 30 to 39 with active or convalescent COVID-19. CDR3s include the opening cysteine and the closing phenylalanine or tryptophan. A D gene is named only where the DNA matches it firmly. Size tells how often a clone was seen (once, few, many) or the class of an expanded clone, and some rows leave it out.

D gene	clone size	V gene	J gene	CDR3 DNA	CDR3 protein
TRBD1	-	TRBV27	TRBJ1-6	TGTGCCAGCAGTTTATCGACAGGGGGGTATTCACCCCTCCACTTT	CASSLSTGGYSPLHF
-	-	TRBV9	TRBJ2-7	TGTGCCAGCAGCCTTGGTCAGGGTTGGATCTACGAGCAGTACTTC	CASSLGQGWIYEQYF
-	-	TRBV4-3	TRBJ1-4	TGCGCCAGCAGCCAAGATCTTTGGTCCCTAGGCCAGACGAATGAAAAACTGTTTTTT	CASSQDLWSLGQTNEKLFF
-	-	TRBV5-1	TRBJ2-5	TGCGCCAGCAGCTTGGGGGGGCGCTTGGAGACCCAGTACTTC	CASSLGGRLETQYF
TRBD1	-	TRBV9	TRBJ1-5	TGTGCCAGCAGCGTCGGGACAGGCAATCAGCCCCAGCATTTT	CASSVGTGNQPQHF
-	-	TRBV28	TRBJ1-2	TGTGCCAGCACCGAACAGGGCAACTATGGCTACACCTTC	CASTEQGNYGYTF
-	-	TRBV19	TRBJ1-4	TGTGCCAGTAGTACCCTTCGGGGGTTTGATGAAAAACTGTTTTTT	CASSTLRGFDEKLFF
-	-	TRBV19	TRBJ2-1	TGTGCCAGTAGTATAGCGGGGGGCGACTACAATGAGCAGTTCTTC	CASSIAGGDYNEQFF
-	-	TRBV29-1	TRBJ1-4	TGCAGCGTTGCCGTGAACAGAAATGAAAAACTGTTTTTT	CSVAVNRNEKLFF
-	-	TRBV29-1	TRBJ1-1	TGCAGCGTCCCCAAAGGGGGAGGGGCGAACACTGAAGCTTTCTTT	CSVPKGGGANTEAFF
-	-	TRBV5-4	TRBJ2-6	TGTGCCAGCAGACCGGGGGACTCTGGGGCCAACGTCCTGACTTTC	CASRPGDSGANVLTF
-	-	TRBV4-1	TRBJ1-3	TGCGCCAGCAGCCAAGATGACAGCTCTGGAAACACCATATATTTT	CASSQDDSSGNTIYF
TRBD2	-	TRBV6-2/TRBV6-3	TRBJ2-7	TGTGCCAGCGGTTTTACGGGGGGGGTAATTTTC	CASGFTGGVIF
TRBD1	-	TRBV6-5	TRBJ1-2	TGTGCCAGCAGTCGACAGGGGGCAGACTACACCTTC	CASSRQGADYTF
-	-	TRBV30	TRBJ2-7	TGTGCCTGGAGAGCCCTTGGGAGGAGCTCCTACGAGCAGTACTTC	CAWRALGRSSYEQYF
TRBD2	-	TRBV15	TRBJ2-5	TGTGCCACCAGCAGAGGCTGGACTAGCGGGCTCCAAGAGACCCAGTACTTC	CATSRGWTSGLQETQYF
-	-	TRBV27	TRBJ1-2	TGTGCCAGCAGTAAACAGGGTTATGGCTACACCTTC	CASSKQGYGYTF
TRBD2	-	TRBV29-1	TRBJ2-3	TGCAGCGTAGGACTAGCGGGAGGGCCCGATACGCAGTATTTT	CSVGLAGGPDTQYF
-	once	TRBV7-2	TRBJ2-3	TGTGCCAGCAGACGCCCGGGGGACCCCACAGATACGCAGTATTTT	CASRRPGDPTDTQYF
-	once	TRBV19	TRBJ2-2	TGTGCCAGTAGTACCGCAGGGGCAGGGACCGGGGAGCTGTTTTTT	CASSTAGAGTGELFF
-	few	TRBV5-6	TRBJ1-5	TGTGCCAGCAGCTTCGGGGGATCTCGGACCGATCAGCCCCAGCATTTT	CASSFGGSRTDQPQHF
-	-	TRBV20-1	TRBJ1-4	TGCAGTGCTAGTTTGGGGAGAGGTAGTGAAAAACTGTTTTTT	CSASLGRGSEKLFF
TRBD2	-	TRBV29-1	TRBJ2-7	TGCAGCGTAGGGGACTACGGCTCCTACGAGCAGTACTTC	CSVGDYGSYEQYF
TRBD1	-	TRBV30	TRBJ1-1	TGTGCCTGGAGTCGGACAGGGGTTCACACTGAAGCTTTCTTT	CAWSRTGVHTEAFF
TRBD1	-	TRBV6-7	TRBJ2-2	TGTGCCAGCAGTTACGCGACCGGGACAGGGAACACCGGGGAGCTGTTTTTT	CASSYATGTGNTGELFF
TRBD1	-	TRBV3-1/TRBV3-2	TRBJ2-2	TGTGCCAGCAGTCTCTTCCAGGGGGTCGGGGAGCTGTTTTTT	CASSLFQGVGELFF
TRBD2	once	TRBV7-2	TRBJ2-1	TGTGCCAGCAGCTTAGTCGGGAGGGGCAATGAGCAGTTCTTC	CASSLVGRGNEQFF
TRBD2	-	TRBV30	TRBJ2-3	TGTGCCTGGAGTCCTACTAGCGGGGGGCCCTTCCGAGATACGCAGTATTTT	CAWSPTSGGPFRDTQYF
TRBD1	once	TRBV25-1	TRBJ1-1	TGTGCCAGCAGTGAACCCGACAGGGGCATTACTGAAGCTTTCTTT	CASSEPDRGITEAFF
TRBD1	-	TRBV2	TRBJ2-5	TGTGCCAGCAGCCCCGGGACAGGGCTAGAGACCCAGTACTTC	CASSPGTGLETQYF
-	-	TRBV7-2	TRBJ2-7	TGTGCCAGCAGCTTATCCTTTACGGGGGGCCATGAGGAGCAGTACTTC	CASSLSFTGGHEEQYF
TRBD2	-	TRBV5-1	TRBJ2-3	TGCGCCAGCAGCACCACTAGCGGGACCCTCACTAGCACAGATACGCAGTATTTT	CASSTTSGTLTSTDTQYF
TRBD2	-	TRBV10-3	TRBJ2-1	TGTGCCATCAGTGAGTCGGCTAGCGGGGGCCCTTACAATGAGCAGTTCTTC	CAISESASGGPYNEQFF
TRBD1	-	TRBV6-5	TRBJ1-4	TGTGCCAGCAGTACCACAGGGGCAACTAATGAAAAACTGTTTTTT	CASSTTGATNEKLFF
-	-	TRBV20-1	TRBJ1-6	TGCAGTGCTAGTGTTCGGGGGAGCTCCTATAATTCACCCCTCCACTTT	CSASVRGSSYNSPLHF
-	-	TRBV7-2	TRBJ2-1	TGTGCCAGCAGCCCGTGGGATCGGGGGAATGAGCAGTTCTTC	CASSPWDRGNEQFF
TRBD1	-	TRBV2	TRBJ2-7	TGTGCCAGCAGTCCGGGACAGGGGTGGGACGAGCAGTACTTC	CASSPGQGWDEQYF
-	-	TRBV5-1	TRBJ2-7	TGCGCCAGCAGCTTCGCGGTGAACTACGAGCAGTACTTC	CASSFAVNYEQYF
-	-	TRBV19	TRBJ2-5	TGTGCCAGTAGTGGGGGACTCCCCTGGAGAGAGACCCAGTACTTC	CASSGGLPWRETQYF
-	once	TRBV6-4	TRBJ1-1	TGTGCCAGCAGTTCTTTCTTGTTTAACACTGAAGCTTTCTTT	CASSSFLFNTEAFF
TRBD1	-	TRBV6-5	TRBJ1-2	TGTGCCAGCAGAACTACAGGGGGGTACTATGGCTACACCTTC	CASRTTGGYYGYTF
TRBD2	-	TRBV5-1	TRBJ2-3	TGCGCCAGCATTAGTGGCGGGGGGGCAGCAGATACGCAGTATTTT	CASISGGGAADTQYF
-	-	TRBV18	TRBJ2-7	TGTGCCAGCTCACCTCGGACGAATACCGGGGGTAACGAGCAGTACTTC	CASSPRTNTGGNEQYF
TRBD1	-	TRBV27	TRBJ1-4	TGTGCCACGGCCGGGACAGGGAGATTAGAAAAACTGTTTTTT	CATAGTGRLEKLFF
-	once	TRBV11-2	TRBJ2-3	TGTGCCAGCAGCTTAGATCGGATTGAGGAGGGTGATACGCAGTATTTT	CASSLDRIEEGDTQYF
TRBD2	-	TRBV28	TRBJ2-7	TGTGCCAGCAGTTTATCACCTAGCGGGAGTTCCAACGAGCAGTACTTC	CASSLSPSGSSNEQYF